Listed here are 16 T cell receptor beta chains from one sample, sequenced in a study of radiotherapy plus CTLA-4 blockade in lung cancer. Measured with immunoSEQ multiplex PCR; TCRdb has only the in-frame clones, and not every one. The sample records 80,000 to 100,000 clones, about 81% being singletons. This sample comprised peripheral blood, obtained from a patient treated with radiotherapy plus ipilimumab. The source of these receptors is a human donor with non-small cell lung cancer who had a partial response to radiotherapy plus ipilimumab.

The J gene is TRBJ2-7, the V gene TRBV11-1; D might be TRBD1 (6 bases). The length of the CDR3 is 14 residues. The ends were cut back, 5 bases at V and 0 bases at J, with 11 bases in the middle. The germline gives CDR1 SGHAT, CDR2 FQDESV (reference sequence). CDR3 coding DNA: TGTGCCAGCAGCCGCCGGGACATCTCCTACGAGCAGTACTTC. This codes for CASSRRDISYEQYF.

This chain links TRBV28 with TRBJ2-7, with 7 bases aligning to TRBD2. The CDR3 loop spans 12 amino acids. V lost 5 bases, J lost 6 bases, and 4 bases stayed unmatched. In germline, CDR1 is MDHEN, CDR2 SYDVKM. In DNA form, the CDR3 reads TGTGCCAGCAGTCGGGGGGTGCGCGAGCAGTACTTC. Encoded protein: CASSRGVREQYF. Full variable domain (outside the CDR3, taken from reference TRBV28 and TRBJ2-7): DVKVTQSSRYLVKRTGEKVFLECVQDMDHENMFWYRQDPGLGLRLIYFSYDVKMKEKGDIPEGYSVSREKKERFSLILESASTNQTSMYLCASSRGVREQYFGPGTRLTVT.

This chain connects TRBV28 to TRBJ2-3, with D hard to call. V was shortened by 6 bases and J by 5 bases, with 12 bases between the two germline ends. The CDR3 consists of 13 residues. Germline CDR1 MDHEN, CDR2 SYDVKM. CDR3 coding DNA: TGTGCCAGCAGCCGGGTTAAAGAAGATACGCAGTATTTT. It specifies CASSRVKEDTQYF.

The rearrangement uses TRBV5-8 and TRBJ1-1; 8 bases are a match to TRBD1. Losses at the gene ends were 8 bases for V and 0 bases for J; bases not matched to a gene: 15. CDR1 SGHTS and CDR2 YDEGEE come from the germline V gene. The CDR3 extends over 17 amino acids. The CDR3 DNA sequence: TGTGCCAGTCCCCCTGCCCGGGACAGGAGAATGAACACTGAAGCTTTCTTT. This sequence encodes CASPPARDRRMNTEAFF.

The chain recombines TRBV9 with TRBJ2-3; the match to TRBD2 covers 12 bases. V shed 0 bases and J 0 bases; nucleotides not matched to a gene: 11. Germline values: CDR1 SGDLS, CDR2 YYNGEE. This CDR3 is built from 20 residues. Here the CDR3 reads CASSVGLAGGVGSSTDTQYF. CDR3 DNA sequence: TGTGCCAGCAGCGTAGGCCTAGCGGGGGGGGTTGGCTCGAGCACAGATACGCAGTATTTT. The whole variable domain, remainder taken from reference TRBV9 and TRBJ2-3, is DSGVTQTPKHLITATGQRVTLRCSPRSGDLSVYWYQQSLDQGLQFLIQYYNGEERAKGNILERFSAQQFPDLHSELNLSSLELGDSALYFCASSVGLAGGVGSSTDTQYFGPGTRLTVL.

The chain carries TRBV9 and TRBJ1-4; TRBD1 matches at 8 bases. Germline CDR1 SGDLS, CDR2 YYNGEE. The CDR3 sequence is 17 residues long. Losses at the gene ends were 3 bases for V and 8 bases for J; bases not matched to a gene: 15. CDR3 in amino acids: CASSEDEGRGLGEKLFF. CDR3 nucleotides: TGTGCCAGCAGCGAGGACGAGGGCAGGGGGCTCGGGGAAAAACTGTTTTTT.

This sequence joins TRBV18 and TRBJ2-3; TRBD2 might be the D (6 bases). This CDR3 comprises 17 residues. Trimming stripped 2 bases from V and 5 bases from J, with 20 bases between. CDR1 and CDR2 from the germline V gene are KGHSH and LQKENI. In nucleotides, the CDR3 is TGTGCCAGCTCACCAAACACTGGGACTCGGCGGGGAGATACGCAGTATTTT. Its translation: CASSPNTGTRRGDTQYF.

The V gene is TRBV6-5, the J gene TRBJ2-7; D perhaps matches TRBD2 (5 bases). This CDR3 region has 15 residues. Germline CDR1 MNHEY, CDR2 SVGAGI. V was clipped by 2 bases and J by 2 bases, with 13 bases between them. In nucleotides, the CDR3 is TGTGCCAGCAGTTACGGAGGACTGGCGACCTACGAGCAGTACTTC. Residues: CASSYGGLATYEQYF.

The chain carries TRBV19 and TRBJ2-2; D remains unclear. CDR3 length equals 14 residues. CDR1 is LNHDA and CDR2 is SQIVND in the germline V gene (reference sequence). With 7 bases removed from V and 4 bases from J, the gap between germline ends came to 13 bases. The CDR3 loop reads CASTALEPTGELFF. CDR3 bases: TGTGCCAGTACCGCCTTGGAGCCCACCGGGGAGCTGTTTTTT.

CDR3 region: CASSPGLAGGGTGELFF. The DNA for the CDR3 is TGTGCCAGCAGCCCAGGACTAGCGGGGGGCGGCACCGGGGAGCTGTTTTTT. The chain is built from TRBV7-2 and TRBJ2-2, with TRBD2 identical over 14 bases. Germline CDR1 SGHTA, CDR2 FQGNSA. The ends lost 5 bases at V and 4 bases at J; junction bases unmatched: 6. This CDR3 contains 17 residues.

The V call is TRBV18, the J call TRBJ2-5; TRBD2 matches 8 bases. The CDR3 spans 14 residues. The junction had 7 bases not matched to a gene; V was cut back by 8 bases and J by 2 bases. Germline CDR1 KGHSH, CDR2 LQKENI. The CDR3 is CASTLAGPQETQYF. The DNA for the CDR3 is TGTGCCAGCACCTTAGCGGGACCTCAAGAGACCCAGTACTTC.

V gene TRBV5-5 combines with J gene TRBJ1-1, with a possible D match to TRBD1 (6 bases). V was shortened by 3 bases and J by 7 bases, with 13 bases between the two germline ends. CDR1 and CDR2 from the germline V gene are SGHKS and YYEKEE (reference sequence). CDR3 size: 13 residues. CDR3 region: CASSYTGTLEAFF. CDR3 DNA: TGTGCCAGCAGCTATACAGGGACCCTTGAAGCTTTCTTT.

The chain recombines TRBV6-1 with TRBJ2-1; D is undetermined. The CDR3 consists of 12 residues. CDR1 MNHNS and CDR2 SASEGT come from the germline V gene. V was shortened by 4 bases and J by 6 bases, with 7 bases between the two germline ends. The CDR3 region is CASSVVSNEQFF. The CDR3 DNA reads TGTGCCAGCAGTGTAGTTTCCAATGAGCAGTTCTTC.

This clone has only one observation. This chain joins TRBV27 and TRBJ1-1, with D possibly being TRBD1 (6 bases). V was cut by 6 bases and J by 3 bases, with 11 bases left in between. The CDR3 has 13 residues. Germline assignment: CDR1 MNHEY and CDR2 SMNVEV (reference sequence). The CDR3 loop is CASRDSSYTEAFF. In nucleotides, the CDR3 is TGTGCCAGCAGGGACAGCTCCTACACTGAAGCTTTCTTT.

The chain has TRBV9 and TRBJ2-2; 9 positions match TRBD2. The CDR3 is 14 amino acids. J was trimmed by 3 bases and V by 5 bases; bases with no gene match: 2. Germline assignment: CDR1 SGDLS and CDR2 YYNGEE. The CDR3 spells CASSSGSHTGELFF. As DNA, the CDR3 is TGTGCCAGCAGTAGCGGGAGTCACACCGGGGAGCTGTTTTTT.

This clone was detected only a few times. This sequence joins TRBV7-2 and TRBJ2-5; D is unresolved. This CDR3 spans 14 amino acids. Germline CDR1 SGHTA, CDR2 FQGNSA. The V gene lost 1 base and the J gene lost 2 bases, with 8 bases spanning the gap. CDR3 sequence: CASSLVPRQETQYF. The CDR3 region has the DNA TGTGCCAGCAGCTTAGTTCCGAGGCAAGAGACCCAGTACTTC.